This TCR beta chain was found in a study of shared clonotypes between healthy human individuals. Turning to the study itself: Those who served as donors were two women and three men between the ages of 18 and 49. CD8 memory received one plate per donor, CD8 naive two, CD4 memory three and CD4 naive three. Overall study results and limits: Naive subsets tended to show greater estimated richness than memory subsets.

There are many counts of this clone. Its specificity is not known. The same CDR3 is also encoded by other DNA sequences in this sample. The authors distributed each subset's genomic DNA evenly over several immunoSEQ plates. Data came from immunoSEQ multiplex PCR; TCRdb stores just in-frame clones and leaves some out. The table records some 630,000 clones, about two thirds of them present only once. In germline, CDR1 is SGHVS, CDR2 FQNEAQ. The CDR3 loop spans 15 amino acids. V was pared by 0 bases and J by 1 base, with 8 bases between. The sequence derives from a woman in her twenties or thirties in good health. The chain has TRBV7-8 and TRBJ2-3; D not resolved. The specimen was memory CD4+ T cells sorted from blood. Documented subset: CD45RA-negative fraction. In nucleotides, the CDR3 is TGTGCCAGCAGCTTAGCAGGGTCCGGCACAGATACGCAGTATTTT. Amino acid sequence: CASSLAGSGTDTQYF.